This T cell receptor beta chain derives from a study of T cell responses to AZD1222 COVID-19 vaccine. Using immunoSEQ multiplex PCR, the repertoire was profiled, and TCRdb retains in-frame clones only, with some absent. The sample has some 170,000 clones, 85% to 90% seen once. As regards this clone: Its antigen is undetermined.

Whole-study findings and limits: A reported finding is that nearly half of spike-specific TCRs target unmutated variant regions.

This receptor was obtained from an adult who received the MenACWY meningococcal vaccine as a control. The source material was peripheral blood, sampled 28 days after the second dose of the MenACWY control vaccine.

CDR3 coding DNA: TGTGCCAGCAAGCGTGACAACTATGGCTACACCTTC. It translates to CASKRDNYGYTF. V usage is TRBV18 and J usage is TRBJ1-2; D is unclear. Germline CDR1 and CDR2: KGHSH and LQKENI. Trimming removed 8 bases from V and 2 bases from J, with 9 bases in between. The CDR3 is made up of 12 amino acids.